The T cell receptor (beta chain) under discussion was sequenced for a study of cytotoxic CD8 clonotypes in ibrutinib-treated CLL. Only in-frame clones appear in the TCRdb table, and some are missing; sequencing was by immunoSEQ multiplex PCR. Of approximately 22,000 clones in the sample, under 80% are singletons; the top ten hold under 30%. This specimen was PBMCs, taken before ibrutinib treatment. This receptor was taken from a human donor with chronic lymphocytic leukemia.

The CDR3 here is CAISETSGSTDTQYF. Written as DNA, the CDR3 is TGTGCCATCAGTGAGACTAGCGGGAGCACAGATACGCAGTATTTT. This chain connects TRBV10-3 to TRBJ2-3; 9 bases fit TRBD2. With 2 bases clipped from V and 0 bases from J, the junction kept 0 bases outside the gene matches. Germline V gene lookup returns CDR1 ENHRY and CDR2 SYGVKD. This CDR3 has 15 amino acids.